This record concerns one T cell receptor beta chain sequence. This CDR3 comprises 13 residues. Germline V gene sequence: CDR1 WNHNN, CDR2 SYGVQD (reference sequence). With 8 bases clipped from V and 0 bases from J, the junction kept 3 bases outside the gene matches. The data are from a study of long-term antiretroviral therapy in people with HIV. The assay used was immunoSEQ (version v3.0), run at survey level. Method: immunoSEQ multiplex PCR; TCRdb's copy keeps in-frame clones and lacks some. The sample holds about 30,000 clones, about 88% seen once. The sequence was collected from a man aged 50 to 59 with HIV. This sequence joins TRBV10-1 and TRBJ1-1, with 7 bases that match TRBD1. Sample: unsorted PBMCs, taken 2 years after starting antiretroviral therapy. The CDR3 sequence is CASSTGMNTEAFF. CDR3 nucleotides: TGCGCCAGCTCGACAGGGATGAACACTGAAGCTTTCTTT.